This section outlines one TCR beta chain sequence together with its context. This sample is drawn from a study of T cell changes during pregnancy in multiple sclerosis. With V trimmed by 1 base and J by 2 bases, 1 base remained unmatched. Germline V lookup: CDR1 MGHRA, CDR2 YSYEKL. The CDR3 is made up of 16 amino acids. Sequencing used immunoSEQ multiplex PCR; TCRdb keeps in-frame clones, though not all of them. The sample holds around 100,000 clones, roughly 93% seen once. This material consisted of peripheral blood, taken after pregnancy. The chain employs TRBV4-1 and TRBJ2-1, with 11 bases identical to TRBD2. This receptor was identified in a female donor with multiple sclerosis, enrolled in a pregnancy study. CDR3 residues: CASSQGLAGPYNEQFF. The CDR3 coding sequence is TGCGCCAGCAGCCAAGGACTAGCGGGACCCTACAATGAGCAGTTCTTC.